These 22 T cell receptor beta chains came from one sample sequenced in a study of T-cell reconstitution after alpha-beta-depleted transplantation in children. Preparation of the TCRbeta library was carried out with unique molecular identifiers. TCRdb redid the calling of the PCR reads with MiXCR, one entry per CDR3 protein. The sample has about 340,000 distinct CDR3 sequences, roughly 15% seen once. The starting material was PBMCs, mostly from graft donor cells, obtained 360 days after TCRalphabeta/CD19-depleted stem cell transplant. The receptors originated from a male patient between 2 and 9 years old who had a stem cell transplant for acute lymphoblastic leukemia, so the T cells may come from the graft donor.

This clonotype was seen only a few times. The chain combines TRBV4-1 with TRBJ2-1; possibly TRBD1 or TRBD2 for D (6 bases each). The CDR3 is 18 amino acids. Trimming removed 0 bases at V and 0 bases at J, with 15 bases between. Germline lookup yields CDR1 MGHRA and CDR2 YSYEKL. In nucleotides, the CDR3 is TGCGCCAGCAGCCAAGATCCACGGGGGCTCAACTCCTACAATGAGCAGTTCTTC. Its protein is CASSQDPRGLNSYNEQFF.

This clonotype appeared once. The missing conserved phenylalanine or tryptophan at the end of this CDR3 makes a read error likely. The gene calls are TRBV12-3 or TRBV12-4 and TRBJ2-2; D is perhaps TRBD2 (6 bases). The V gene lost 3 bases and the J gene lost 0 bases, with 11 bases spanning the gap. The CDR3 has 16 amino acids. CDR3 nucleotide sequence: TGTGCCAGCAGTTTCCCCGGGAGTTCGAACACCGGGGAGCTGTTTTAT. As protein: CASSFPGSSNTGELFY.

This clonotype has only a few counts. The chain has TRBV9 and TRBJ2-5, with D perhaps matching TRBD1 (6 bases). There are 14 residues in the CDR3. The germline V gene encodes CDR1 SGDLS and CDR2 YYNGEE. Trimming shortened V by 2 bases and J by 3 bases, and 11 bases separated the two germline ends. The CDR3, as DNA: TGTGCCAGCAGCGTTCCCGGGACAAAAGAGACCCAGTACTTC. As protein: CASSVPGTKETQYF.

In its sample, this clonotype was seen a few times. The CDR3 sequence is CSVSGETQYF. The CDR3 DNA is TGCAGTGTTAGCGGGGAGACCCAGTACTTC. The chain employs TRBV20-1 and TRBJ2-5, with 7 bases lining up with TRBD2. V gave up 7 bases and J gave up 5 bases; unmatched junction bases: 1. CDR1 is DFQATT, CDR2 SNEGSKA, per germline (reference sequence). CDR3 size: 10 residues.

The chain carries TRBV7-2 and TRBJ2-7; D is unclear. Germline V CDR1 and CDR2: SGHTA, FQGNSA. CDR3 length: 13 amino acids. V dropped 5 bases and J dropped 2 bases, with 10 bases sitting between them. In DNA, the CDR3 is TGTGCCAGCAGCATCCTAATCGCCTACGAGCAGTACTTC. Its translation: CASSILIAYEQYF.

Only a few counts were recorded for this clonotype. The chain couples TRBV4-3 to TRBJ2-3; TRBD2 agrees at 7 bases. V lost 1 base and J lost 7; bases outside the gene matches: 8. The CDR3 extends over 15 amino acids. The V gene's germline CDR1 is LGHNA and CDR2 YSLEER. The CDR3: CASSQGYGLGNTQYF. The CDR3 nucleotides read TGCGCCAGCAGCCAAGGATATGGACTAGGCAATACGCAGTATTTT.

The V and J genes are TRBV6-2 or TRBV6-3 and TRBJ1-1, with 7 positions matching TRBD1. CDR1 and CDR2 (germline): MNHEY, SVGEGT. CDR3 size: 15 residues. V was clipped by 0 bases and J by 5 bases; unmatched bases: 6. The CDR3 coding sequence is TGTGCCAGCAGTTACTCCCTAATACAGGGGACTGAAGCTTTCTTT. Translation gives CASSYSLIQGTEAFF.

In its sample, this clonotype was seen a few times. The genes are TRBV2 and TRBJ2-7; D is unclear. CDR1 SNHLY and CDR2 FYNNEI come from the germline V gene. The V end lost 8 bases, the J end lost 4 bases, and 12 bases lay between the germline ends. The length of the CDR3 is 12 residues. CDR3 in amino acids: CASGEKIYEQYF. The CDR3 nucleotides are TGTGCCAGCGGCGAGAAGATATACGAGCAGTACTTC.

The V gene is TRBV12-3 or TRBV12-4, the J gene TRBJ2-1, with D possibly being TRBD1 (5 bases). The CDR3 contains 15 residues. The V and J ends lost 6 bases and 5 bases respectively, with 17 bases between them. CDR3 region: CASRVGVSANNEQFF. In DNA, the CDR3 is TGTGCCAGCAGAGTAGGGGTCTCGGCTAACAATGAGCAGTTCTTC.

This clonotype has a count of ten or more. In DNA, the CDR3 is TGTGCCAGCTCACCACTAATGAACACTGAAGCTTTCTTT. It yields the protein CASSPLMNTEAFF. The V gene is TRBV18, the J gene TRBJ1-1, with unresolved D. Germline CDR1 and CDR2: KGHSH and LQKENI. The CDR3 runs to 13 residues. V lost 1 base to trimming and J lost 0 bases, with 3 bases between them.

The V gene is TRBV12-3 or TRBV12-4, the J gene TRBJ2-6; no firm D call. The CDR3 is made up of 13 amino acids. Trimming removed 5 bases at V and 8 bases at J, with 10 bases between. The CDR3 loop is CASSVPLSNVLTF. The CDR3 DNA follows: TGTGCCAGCAGTGTCCCGCTATCCAACGTCCTGACTTTC.

The chain combines TRBV11-2 with TRBJ2-4; no clear D. CDR3 length: 16 residues. V dropped 7 bases and J dropped 0 bases, with 16 bases sitting between them. CDR1 SGHAT and CDR2 FQNNGV come from the germline V gene. CDR3 bases: TGTGCCAGCACACCACAACAGATGCTAGCCAAAAACATTCAGTACTTC. Amino acids: CASTPQQMLAKNIQYF.

This sequence joins TRBV27 and TRBJ1-1, with D perhaps TRBD1 (5 bases). The CDR3 consists of 16 residues. From germline, CDR1 is MNHEY and CDR2 SMNVEV (reference sequence). V dropped 7 bases and J dropped 0 bases, with 18 bases sitting between them. The CDR3 loop is CASNSHDRVVNTEAFF. The CDR3 DNA reads TGTGCCAGCAACTCACACGACAGAGTAGTGAACACTGAAGCTTTCTTT.

This clonotype has a handful of counts. The gene calls are TRBV7-8 and TRBJ2-3; either TRBD1 or TRBD2 may fit D (6 bases each). The V end lost 2 bases, the J end lost 0 bases, and 12 bases lay between the germline ends. The CDR3 contains 16 residues. Germline CDR1 SGHVS, CDR2 FQNEAQ. CDR3 residues: CASSLIRGESTDTQYF. CDR3 DNA sequence: TGTGCCAGCAGCTTAATAAGGGGGGAAAGCACAGATACGCAGTATTTT.

The V and J genes are TRBV5-1 and TRBJ2-5; TRBD2 might be the D (6 bases). Per germline, CDR1 SGHRS and CDR2 YFSETQ. This CDR3 is built from 15 residues. Trimming removed 1 base at V and 3 bases at J, with 13 bases between. CDR3 sequence reads: CASSLSLAEKETQYF. The CDR3 DNA reads as TGCGCCAGCAGCTTGTCGTTAGCGGAAAAAGAGACCCAGTACTTC.

V gene TRBV5-1 combines with J gene TRBJ2-7; TRBD2 agrees at 7 bases. Trimming at V came to 5 bases and at J to 7 bases, leaving 9 bases not matched to a gene. This CDR3 region has 13 residues. Germline V gives CDR1 SGHRS, CDR2 YFSETQ. The CDR3 loop reads CASSPADGGEQYF. CDR3 sequence (DNA): TGCGCCAGCAGTCCGGCAGACGGGGGGGAGCAGTACTTC.

This clonotype was recorded a few times. The rearrangement joins TRBV7-3 to TRBJ1-1; TRBD1 is a possible D gene (5 bases). CDR1 is SGHTA and CDR2 is FQGTGA in the germline V gene. The CDR3 contains 15 residues. The ends were cut back, 2 bases at V and 1 base at J, with 11 bases in the middle. The CDR3 loop reads CASSLEGFGNTEAFF. The CDR3 DNA is TGTGCCAGCAGCTTAGAGGGGTTCGGGAACACTGAAGCTTTCTTT.

This clonotype was counted a few times. The rearrangement joins TRBV28 to TRBJ2-7; possible D gene TRBD2, 5 bases. V shed 5 bases and J shed 6 bases, with 11 bases lying between them. Germline V CDR1 and CDR2: MDHEN, SYDVKM. The CDR3 has 12 amino acids. The CDR3 sequence: CASSPLASEQYF. CDR3 DNA: TGTGCCAGCAGTCCGCTAGCTTCCGAGCAGTACTTC. Full variable domain (rest looked up from reference TRBV28 and TRBJ2-7): DVKVTQSSRYLVKRTGEKVFLECVQDMDHENMFWYRQDPGLGLRLIYFSYDVKMKEKGDIPEGYSVSREKKERFSLILESASTNQTSMYLCASSPLASEQYFGPGTRLTVT.

The chain recombines TRBV4-3 with TRBJ2-1; D is perhaps TRBD2 (5 bases). The germline V and J ends were trimmed by 2 bases and 2 bases, with 10 bases remaining between them. This CDR3 has 15 amino acids. Germline assignment: CDR1 LGHNA and CDR2 YSLEER. For the CDR3, the DNA is TGCGCCAGCAGCCAAAACCCCGGGGCCTACAATGAGCAGTTCTTC. Its translation: CASSQNPGAYNEQFF.

Notes on this clonotype: One end of the junction is discordant with germline, which a read error may explain. This rearrangement joins TRBV7-2 to TRBJ1-4, with D maybe TRBD1 (5 bases). The CDR3 totals 15 residues. Germline assignment: CDR1 SGHTA and CDR2 FQGNSA. CDR3 residues: CASSFIQATNEKLFF. CDR3 nucleotides: TGTGCCAGCAGCTTTATACAGGCAACTAATGAAAAATTGTTTTTT.

A few counts support this clonotype. The CDR3 DNA is TGTGCCAGCAGTTTCGCGGGACAGGGATATCAGCCCCAGCATTTT. Protein sequence: CASSFAGQGYQPQHF. The chain employs TRBV28 and TRBJ1-5, with 9 bases lining up with TRBD1. This CDR3 comprises 15 residues. V shed 3 bases, J shed 5 bases, and the junction held 5 bases outside the gene matches. CDR1 is MDHEN, CDR2 SYDVKM, per germline.

In its sample, this clonotype was seen once. The CDR3, as DNA: TGTGCCAGCAGTTTTCTCGGGTTGGTCGGGCGAGGAGAGACCCAGTACTTC. This codes for CASSFLGLVGRGETQYF. The chain uses TRBV12-3 or TRBV12-4 and TRBJ2-5; D call uncertain. CDR3 size: 17 residues. The germline V and J ends were trimmed by 3 bases and 4 bases, with 21 bases remaining between them.